The 4 T cell receptor beta chains listed next were all sequenced from one sample in a study of response to subunit inactivated influenza vaccine. TCRdb recomputed calls from the RT-PCR reads with MiXCR, one row per CDR3 protein. This sample yields about 500,000 distinct CDR3 sequences, of which 16% are seen a single time; about 3% belongs to the top ten. Sample: CD4+ T cells sorted from PBMCs, taken roughly 24 months after vaccination. The receptor source for this set is a man aged 45 to 70 who received an inactivated influenza vaccine.

This clonotype was seen repeatedly, ten times or more. V is TRBV7-2 and J is TRBJ2-1, with 8 bases identical to TRBD2. The trim removed 3 bases at V and 3 bases at J, leaving 4 bases unmatched. Germline CDR1 is SGHTA and CDR2 is FQGNSA. The CDR3 has 15 residues. The CDR3 loop reads CASSLTGTSYNEQFF. The CDR3 bases are TGTGCCAGCAGCTTGACCGGGACTAGCTACAATGAGCAGTTCTTC.

This clonotype occurred a few times. This rearrangement joins TRBV14 to TRBJ2-3, with 13 bases fitting TRBD2. V trimming: 1 base; J trimming: 2 bases; junction bases outside the gene matches: 6. CDR1 and CDR2 from the germline V gene are SGHDN and FVKESK. This CDR3 has 18 amino acids. Here the CDR3 DNA reads TGTGCCAGCAGCCAAGCCCGACTAGCGGGAGGAGACACAGATACGCAGTATTTT. Its protein is CASSQARLAGGDTDTQYF.

The chain carries TRBV5-5 and TRBJ1-1; D not resolved. Trimming cost V 4 bases and J 8 bases, with 12 bases left between them. The CDR3 contains 12 residues. Germline V CDR1 and CDR2: SGHKS, YYEKEE (reference sequence). This CDR3 is CASSPYTGEAFF. For the CDR3, the DNA is TGTGCCAGCAGCCCGTACACTGGCGAAGCTTTCTTT.

The V gene is TRBV4-2, the J gene TRBJ2-5, with 10 nucleotides matching TRBD1. Germline-derived CDR1 and CDR2 are LGHNA and YNFKEQ. CDR3 size: 17 residues. The ends lost 2 bases at V and 4 bases at J; junction bases unmatched: 10. As DNA, the CDR3 is TGTGCCAGCAGCCAAATATTATTGGGACAGGGGATAGAGACCCAGTACTTC. It specifies CASSQILLGQGIETQYF.